This TCR beta chain was identified during a study of PD-1 blockade in classical Hodgkin lymphoma. Study-wide context: The nivolumab dose that patients received was 3 mg/kg, given intravenously every 2 weeks.

Time point defined: cycle 4 day 1 (C4D1), after 6 weeks of nivolumab. All the patients suffered relapse after autologous stem cell transplantation, and brentuximab vedotin exposure differed. Researchers used magnetic negative selection to pull out pure CD4+ T cells from thawed PBMCs. Details on this clone: Its antigen is not known.

Some clones are missing from TCRdb's copy, which holds only in-frame ones; the method was immunoSEQ multiplex PCR. Here the sample spans about 28,000 clones, around 79% being singletons. Germline-derived CDR1 and CDR2 are SGHTA and FQGTGA. Trimming left V 1 base short and J 5 bases short, with 11 bases between. This CDR3 has 14 residues. Study conclusions and caveats: CD4+ TCR diversity, unlike CD8+, climbed significantly by C4D1.

The rearrangement links TRBV7-3 to TRBJ2-5; D tentatively fits TRBD1 or TRBD2 (6 bases each). The specimen comprised CD4+ T cells from blood, sampled before the fourth cycle of nivolumab. The clonotype originates from a human donor with classical Hodgkin lymphoma. Here the CDR3 DNA reads TGTGCCAGCAGCTTAAACGGGGGCCAGGAGACCCAGTACTTC. Translated: CASSLNGGQETQYF.